This T cell receptor (beta chain) is drawn from a study of CD8 T cells in ankylosing spondylitis. Study-wide results and limits: A TCR beta motif of about 8 highly homologous variants appeared characteristic of ankylosing spondylitis blood.

The CDR3 has 14 residues. Germline V gene data show CDR1 as SGHVS and CDR2 as FNYEAQ. TCRdb re-called the 5' RACE reads through MiXCR, storing one row per CDR3 protein. Of about 320,000 distinct CDR3 sequences in the sample, about 9.9% are singletons; the top ten hold around 8.4%. Turning to this clonotype: As yet, its antigen is unknown. A read error may explain this, as a much larger clone is one base away.

V usage is TRBV7-6 and J usage is TRBJ2-3; D is unclear. The sequence derives from a female donor with ankylosing spondylitis or in good health (not recorded which). Sequenced: blood, either unsorted or a sorted T cell fraction (not recorded which). The CDR3 is CASSLRLSTDTQSF. DNA of the CDR3: TGTGCCAGCAGCCTAAGACTGAGCACAGATACGCAGTCTTTT.